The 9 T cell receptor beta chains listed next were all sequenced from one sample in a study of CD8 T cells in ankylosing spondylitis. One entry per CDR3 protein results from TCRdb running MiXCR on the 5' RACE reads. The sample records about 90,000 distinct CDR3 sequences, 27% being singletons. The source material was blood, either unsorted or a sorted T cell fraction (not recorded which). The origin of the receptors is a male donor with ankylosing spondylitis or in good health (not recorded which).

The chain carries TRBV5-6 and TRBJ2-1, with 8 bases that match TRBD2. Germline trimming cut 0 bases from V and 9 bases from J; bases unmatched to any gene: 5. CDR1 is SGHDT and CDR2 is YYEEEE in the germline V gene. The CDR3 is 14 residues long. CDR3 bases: TGTGCCAGCAGCTTGGGACTAGCGACGGGTGAGCAGTTCTTC. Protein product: CASSLGLATGEQFF.

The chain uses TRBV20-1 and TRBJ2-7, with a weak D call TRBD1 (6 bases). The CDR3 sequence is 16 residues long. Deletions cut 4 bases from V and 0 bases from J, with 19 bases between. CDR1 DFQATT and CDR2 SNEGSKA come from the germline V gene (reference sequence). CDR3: CSATITDRPNSYEQYF. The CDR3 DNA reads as TGCAGTGCTACAATTACCGACAGGCCTAACTCCTACGAGCAGTACTTC.

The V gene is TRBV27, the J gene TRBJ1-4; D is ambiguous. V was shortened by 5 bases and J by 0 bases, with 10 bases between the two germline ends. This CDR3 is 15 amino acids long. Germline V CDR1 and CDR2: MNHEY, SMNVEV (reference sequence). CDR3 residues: CASSLRPATNEKLFF. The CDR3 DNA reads TGTGCCAGCAGTCTTAGACCTGCAACTAATGAAAAACTGTTTTTT.

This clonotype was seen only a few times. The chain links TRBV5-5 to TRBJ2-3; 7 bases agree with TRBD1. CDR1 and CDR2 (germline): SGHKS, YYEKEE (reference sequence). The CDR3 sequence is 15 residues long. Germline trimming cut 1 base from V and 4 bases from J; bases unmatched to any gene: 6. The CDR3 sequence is CASSLIQGPADTQYF. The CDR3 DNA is TGTGCCAGCAGCTTGATACAGGGGCCCGCAGATACGCAGTATTTT.

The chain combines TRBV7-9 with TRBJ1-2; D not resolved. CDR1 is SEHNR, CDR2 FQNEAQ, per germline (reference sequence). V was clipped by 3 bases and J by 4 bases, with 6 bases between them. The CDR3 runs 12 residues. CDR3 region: CASSLDFYGYTF. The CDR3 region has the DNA TGTGCCAGCAGCTTGGACTTCTATGGCTACACCTTC.

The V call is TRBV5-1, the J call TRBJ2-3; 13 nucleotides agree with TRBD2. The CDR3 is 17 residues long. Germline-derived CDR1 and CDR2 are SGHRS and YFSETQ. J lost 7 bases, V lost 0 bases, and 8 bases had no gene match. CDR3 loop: CASSLGPGLAGRNTQYF. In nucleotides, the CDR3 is TGCGCCAGCAGCTTGGGCCCGGGACTAGCGGGACGCAATACGCAGTATTTT.

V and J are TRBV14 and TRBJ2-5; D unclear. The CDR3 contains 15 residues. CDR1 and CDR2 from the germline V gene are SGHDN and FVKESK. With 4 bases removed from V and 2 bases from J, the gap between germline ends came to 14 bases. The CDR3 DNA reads TGTGCCAGCAGCCGCGGTACAGTCCTTCAAGAGACCCAGTACTTC. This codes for CASSRGTVLQETQYF. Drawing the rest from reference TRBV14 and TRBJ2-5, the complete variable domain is EAGVTQFPSHSVIEKGQTVTLRCDPISGHDNLYWYRRVMGKEIKFLLHFVKESKQDESGMPNNRFLAERTGGTYSTLKVQPAELEDSGVYFCASSRGTVLQETQYFGPGTRLLVL.

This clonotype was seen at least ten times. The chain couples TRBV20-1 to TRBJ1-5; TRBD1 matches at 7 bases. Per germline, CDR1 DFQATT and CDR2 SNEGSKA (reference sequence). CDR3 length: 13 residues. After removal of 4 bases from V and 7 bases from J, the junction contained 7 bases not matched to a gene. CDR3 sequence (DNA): TGCAGTGCTACTACAGGGGAGTGGCAGCCCCAGCATTTT. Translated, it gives CSATTGEWQPQHF.

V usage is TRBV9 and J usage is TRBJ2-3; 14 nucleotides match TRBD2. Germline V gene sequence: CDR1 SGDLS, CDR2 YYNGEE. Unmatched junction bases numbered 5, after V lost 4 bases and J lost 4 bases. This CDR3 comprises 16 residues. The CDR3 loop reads CASSLGLAGEADTQYF. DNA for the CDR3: TGTGCCAGCAGCTTGGGACTAGCGGGAGAGGCAGATACGCAGTATTTT.